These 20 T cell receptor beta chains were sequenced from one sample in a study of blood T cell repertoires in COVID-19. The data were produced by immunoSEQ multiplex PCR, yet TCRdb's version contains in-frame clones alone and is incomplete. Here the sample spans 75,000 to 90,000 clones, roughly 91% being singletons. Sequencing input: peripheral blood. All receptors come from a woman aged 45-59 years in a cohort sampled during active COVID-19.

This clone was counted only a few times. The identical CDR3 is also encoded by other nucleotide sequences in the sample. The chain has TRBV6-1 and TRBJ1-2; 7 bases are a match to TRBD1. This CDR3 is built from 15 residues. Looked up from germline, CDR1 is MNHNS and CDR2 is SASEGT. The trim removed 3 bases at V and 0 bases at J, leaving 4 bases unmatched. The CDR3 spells CASSEWTGSNYGYTF. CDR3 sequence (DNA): TGTGCCAGCAGTGAGTGGACAGGTTCTAACTATGGCTACACCTTC.

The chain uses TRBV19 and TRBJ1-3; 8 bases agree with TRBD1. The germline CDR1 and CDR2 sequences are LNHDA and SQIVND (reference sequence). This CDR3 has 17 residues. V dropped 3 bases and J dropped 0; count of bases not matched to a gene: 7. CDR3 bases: TGTGCCAGTAGTATGGATTGGACAGGGCTCTCTGGAAACACCATATATTTT. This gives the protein CASSMDWTGLSGNTIYF.

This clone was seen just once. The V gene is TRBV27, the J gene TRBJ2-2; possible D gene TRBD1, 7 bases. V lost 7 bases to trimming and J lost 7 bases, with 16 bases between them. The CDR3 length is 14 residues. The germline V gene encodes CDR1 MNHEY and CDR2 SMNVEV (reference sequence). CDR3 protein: CASNLQGGGGELFF. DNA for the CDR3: TGTGCCAGCAACCTTCAGGGGGGAGGCGGGGAGCTGTTTTTT.

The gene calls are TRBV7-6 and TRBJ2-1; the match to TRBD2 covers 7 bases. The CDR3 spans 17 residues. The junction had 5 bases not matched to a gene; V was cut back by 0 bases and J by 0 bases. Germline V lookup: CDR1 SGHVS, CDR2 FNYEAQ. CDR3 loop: CASSLASGGNSYNEQFF. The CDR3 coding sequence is TGTGCCAGCAGCTTAGCGTCGGGGGGAAACTCCTACAATGAGCAGTTCTTC.

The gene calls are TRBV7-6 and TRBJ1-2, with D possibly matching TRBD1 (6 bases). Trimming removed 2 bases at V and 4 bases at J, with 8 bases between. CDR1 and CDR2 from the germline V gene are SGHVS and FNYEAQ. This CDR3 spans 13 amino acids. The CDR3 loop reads CASSLPGAYGYTF. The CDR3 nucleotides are TGTGCCAGCAGCTTACCAGGGGCCTATGGCTACACCTTC. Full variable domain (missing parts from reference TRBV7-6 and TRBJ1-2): GAGVSQSPRYKVTKRGQDVALRCDPISGHVSLYWYRQALGQGPEFLTYFNYEAQQDKSGLPNDRFSAERPEGSISTLTIQRTEQRDSAMYRCASSLPGAYGYTFGSGTRLTVV.

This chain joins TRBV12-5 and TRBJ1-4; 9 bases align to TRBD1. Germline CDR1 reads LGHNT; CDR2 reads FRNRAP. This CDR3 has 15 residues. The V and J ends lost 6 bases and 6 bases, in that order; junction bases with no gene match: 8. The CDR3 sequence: CASGKNRGQDEKLFF. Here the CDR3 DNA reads TGTGCTAGTGGCAAAAACAGGGGGCAAGATGAAAAACTGTTTTTT. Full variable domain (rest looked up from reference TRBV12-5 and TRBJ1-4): DARVTQTPRHKVTEMGQEVTMRCQPILGHNTVFWYRQTMMQGLELLAYFRNRAPLDDSGMPKDRFSAEMPDATLATLKIQPSEPRDSAVYFCASGKNRGQDEKLFFGSGTQLSVL.

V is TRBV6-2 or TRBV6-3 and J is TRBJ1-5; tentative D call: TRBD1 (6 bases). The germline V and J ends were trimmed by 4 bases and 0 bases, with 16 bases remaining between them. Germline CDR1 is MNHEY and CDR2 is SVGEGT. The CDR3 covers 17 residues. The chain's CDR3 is CASSSGAGRGSNQPQHF. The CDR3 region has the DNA TGTGCCAGCAGTTCGGGGGCTGGGAGGGGTAGCAATCAGCCCCAGCATTTT.

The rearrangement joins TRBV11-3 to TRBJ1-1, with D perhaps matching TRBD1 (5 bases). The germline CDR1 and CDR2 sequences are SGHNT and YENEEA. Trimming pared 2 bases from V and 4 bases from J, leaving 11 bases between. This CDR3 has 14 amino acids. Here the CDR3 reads CASSLMAGGTEAFF. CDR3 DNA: TGTGCCAGCAGCTTAATGGCGGGGGGCACTGAAGCTTTCTTT.

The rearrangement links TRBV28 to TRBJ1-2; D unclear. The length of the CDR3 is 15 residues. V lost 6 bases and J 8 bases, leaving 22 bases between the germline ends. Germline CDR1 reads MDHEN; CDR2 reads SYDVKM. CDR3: CASRDYEGDHAGYTF. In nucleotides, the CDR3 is TGTGCCAGCAGGGACTATGAGGGTGACCATGCGGGCTACACCTTC.

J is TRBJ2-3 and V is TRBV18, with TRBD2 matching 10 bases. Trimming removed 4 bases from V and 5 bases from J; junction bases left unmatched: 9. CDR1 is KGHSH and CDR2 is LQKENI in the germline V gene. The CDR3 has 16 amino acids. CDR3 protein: CASSLQVRTSGDTQYF. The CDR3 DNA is TGTGCCAGCTCACTCCAGGTCCGGACTAGCGGAGATACGCAGTATTTT.

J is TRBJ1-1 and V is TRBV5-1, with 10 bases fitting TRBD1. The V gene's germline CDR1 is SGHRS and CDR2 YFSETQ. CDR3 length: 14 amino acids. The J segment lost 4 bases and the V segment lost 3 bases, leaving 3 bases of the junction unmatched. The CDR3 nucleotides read TGCGCCAGCAGCTCGGGACAGGGGAGCACTGAAGCTTTCTTT. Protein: CASSSGQGSTEAFF.

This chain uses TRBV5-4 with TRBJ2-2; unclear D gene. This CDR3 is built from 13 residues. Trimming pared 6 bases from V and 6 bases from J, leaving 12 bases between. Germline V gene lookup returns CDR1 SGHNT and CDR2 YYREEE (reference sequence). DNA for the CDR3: TGTGCCAGCACCTCAATCTCGGCCGGGGAGCTGTTTTTT. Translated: CASTSISAGELFF.

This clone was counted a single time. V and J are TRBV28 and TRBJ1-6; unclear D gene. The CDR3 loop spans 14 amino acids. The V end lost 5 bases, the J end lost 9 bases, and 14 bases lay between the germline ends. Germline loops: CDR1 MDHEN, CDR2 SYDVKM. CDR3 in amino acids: CASSVASTTSPLHF. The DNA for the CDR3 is TGTGCCAGCAGTGTAGCTTCGACCACTTCACCCCTCCACTTT.

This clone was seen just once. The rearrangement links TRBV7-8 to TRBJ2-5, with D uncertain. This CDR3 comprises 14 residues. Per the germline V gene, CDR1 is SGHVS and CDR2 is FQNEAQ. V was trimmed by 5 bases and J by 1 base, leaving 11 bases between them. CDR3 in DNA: TGTGCCAGCAGCGTGCGCCCGTTCCAAGAGACCCAGTACTTC. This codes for CASSVRPFQETQYF. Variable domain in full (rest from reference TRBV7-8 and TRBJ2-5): GAGVSQSPRYKVAKRGQDVALRCDPISGHVSLFWYQQALGQGPEFLTYFQNEAQLDKSGLPSDRFFAERPEGSVSTLKIQRTQQEDSAVYLCASSVRPFQETQYFGPGTRLLVL.

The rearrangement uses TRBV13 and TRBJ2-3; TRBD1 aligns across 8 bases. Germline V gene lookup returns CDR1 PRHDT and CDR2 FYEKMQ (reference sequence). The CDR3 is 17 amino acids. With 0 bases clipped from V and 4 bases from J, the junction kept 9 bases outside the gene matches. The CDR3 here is CASSLGRQGWNADTQYF. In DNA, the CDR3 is TGTGCCAGCAGCTTAGGGAGACAGGGGTGGAACGCAGATACGCAGTATTTT.

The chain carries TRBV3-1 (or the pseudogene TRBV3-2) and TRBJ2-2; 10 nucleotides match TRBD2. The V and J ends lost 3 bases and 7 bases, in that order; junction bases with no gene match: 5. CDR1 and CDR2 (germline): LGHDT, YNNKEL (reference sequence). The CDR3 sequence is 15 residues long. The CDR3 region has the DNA TGTGCCAGCAGCCATCGGACTAGCGGTCTCGGGGAGCTGTTTTTT. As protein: CASSHRTSGLGELFF.

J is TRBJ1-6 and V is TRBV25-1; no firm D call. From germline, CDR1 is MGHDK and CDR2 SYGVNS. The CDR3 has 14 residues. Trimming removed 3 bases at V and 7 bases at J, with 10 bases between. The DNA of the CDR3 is TGTGCCAGCAGTGATGACATCAGGAATTCACCCCTCCACTTT. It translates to CASSDDIRNSPLHF.

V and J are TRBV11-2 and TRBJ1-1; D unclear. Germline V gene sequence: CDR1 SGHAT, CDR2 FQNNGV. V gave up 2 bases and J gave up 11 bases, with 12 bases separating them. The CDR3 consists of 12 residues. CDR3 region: CASSLIGGKAFF. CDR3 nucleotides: TGTGCCAGCAGCTTAATTGGTGGCAAGGCTTTCTTT.

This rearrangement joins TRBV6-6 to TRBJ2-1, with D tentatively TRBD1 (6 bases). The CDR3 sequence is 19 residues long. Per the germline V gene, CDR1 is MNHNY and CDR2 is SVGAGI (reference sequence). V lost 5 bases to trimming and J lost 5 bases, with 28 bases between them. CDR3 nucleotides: TGTGCCAGCAGTCCCTCAACCAATACAGGGCCGGTTCTCCACAATGAGCAGTTCTTC. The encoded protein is CASSPSTNTGPVLHNEQFF.

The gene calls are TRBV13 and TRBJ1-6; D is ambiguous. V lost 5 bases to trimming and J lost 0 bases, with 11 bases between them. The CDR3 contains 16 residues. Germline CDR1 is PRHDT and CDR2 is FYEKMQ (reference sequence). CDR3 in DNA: TGTGCCAGCAGCCCGCAAGTGAGCTCCTATAATTCACCCCTCCACTTT. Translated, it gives CASSPQVSSYNSPLHF.